This T cell receptor beta chain was documented in a study of post-analysis software for immune sequencing data. In the study overall: In terms of disease course, relapsing-remitting, secondary progressive and progressive-relapsing multiple sclerosis were included.

In its sample, this clonotype was seen many times. Researchers reported that TCR beta cDNA libraries carried unique molecular identifiers. Researchers reported 400,000 to 550,000 cDNA molecules coming from around 1 to 9.1 million T cells. TCRdb redid the calling of the PCR reads with MiXCR, one entry per CDR3 protein. The sample carries 150,000 or so distinct CDR3 sequences, 35% to 40% recorded once. Sequencing used blood, obtained after autologous hematopoietic stem cell transplantation. This clonotype originated in a girl aged 10-17 years with multiple sclerosis.

CDR3 DNA: TGCAGTGCTAGGCCGGTGGGGTGGAGGTGCTACGAGCAGTACTTC. Amino acid sequence: CSARPVGWRCYEQYF. This chain links TRBV20-1 with TRBJ2-7; a possible D gene is TRBD2 (5 bases). CDR1 and CDR2 from the germline V gene are DFQATT and SNEGSKA (reference sequence). V lost 3 bases and J 3 bases, leaving 18 bases between the germline ends. This CDR3 comprises 15 residues.